The sample holds one count of the clone carrying this T cell receptor beta chain. Its antigen is undetermined. The CDR3 loop spans 16 amino acids. V dropped 2 bases and J dropped 6; count of bases not matched to a gene: 8. The germline V gene encodes CDR1 SGHRS and CDR2 YFSETQ. TCRdb keeps only in-frame clones here, not all; method: immunoSEQ multiplex PCR. This sample yields about 140,000 clones, of which approximately 93% are seen a single time; 5% to 6.5% belongs to the top ten. This entry comes from a study of T cell responses to AZD1222 COVID-19 vaccine. Study as a whole: Second-dose intervals near 4 or 12 weeks were combined.

Study-wide results and limits: Targets within unmutated variant regions were reportedly found for nearly half of spike-specific TCRs. Breadth and depth of Spike-specific TCRs rose after two AZD1222 doses. The sample set comprised mostly white British donors with more females, and clonal diversity was possibly underestimated.

This chain uses TRBV5-1 with TRBJ2-2; TRBD1 agrees at 9 bases. The sample here was peripheral blood, taken on day 0 of AZD1222 vaccination. The sequence was collected from an adult in good health. CDR3 region: CASSLLPGQGSGELFF. The CDR3 DNA reads TGCGCCAGCAGCTTACTTCCGGGACAGGGCTCCGGGGAGCTGTTTTTT.